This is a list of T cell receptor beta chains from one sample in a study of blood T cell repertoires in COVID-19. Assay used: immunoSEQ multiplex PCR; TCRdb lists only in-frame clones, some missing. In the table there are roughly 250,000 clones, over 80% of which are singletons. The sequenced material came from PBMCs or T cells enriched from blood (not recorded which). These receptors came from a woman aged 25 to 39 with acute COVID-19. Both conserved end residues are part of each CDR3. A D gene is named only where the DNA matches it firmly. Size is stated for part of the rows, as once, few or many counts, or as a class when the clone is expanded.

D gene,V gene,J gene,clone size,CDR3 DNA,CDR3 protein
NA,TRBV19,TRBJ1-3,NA,TGTGCCAGTAGTATGACTCCCTCTGGAAACACCATATATTTT,CASSMTPSGNTIYF
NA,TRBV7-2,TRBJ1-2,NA,TGTGCCAGCAGCTTACAGGGTTTTGGCTACACCTTC,CASSLQGFGYTF
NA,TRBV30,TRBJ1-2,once,TGTGCCTGGAGTGTACTGAGGTCGAGGGTGAACTATGGCTACACCTTC,CAWSVLRSRVNYGYTF
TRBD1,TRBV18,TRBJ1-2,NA,TGTGCCAGCTCACCCCGGGACAGGGATCACTATGGCTACACCTTC,CASSPRDRDHYGYTF
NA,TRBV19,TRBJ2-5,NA,TGTGCCAGTAGTAGCGGGGAGACCCAGTACTTC,CASSSGETQYF
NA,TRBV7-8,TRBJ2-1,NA,TGTGCCAGCAGCTTAGGGTGGGGGCTCGGAGGTAATGAGCAGTTCTTC,CASSLGWGLGGNEQFF
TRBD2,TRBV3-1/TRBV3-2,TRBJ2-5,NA,TGTGCCAGCAGCCACCGAATAACTAGCGGGGGATCGGAGACCCAGTACTTC,CASSHRITSGGSETQYF
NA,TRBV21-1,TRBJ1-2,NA,TGTGCCAGCAGCAAGCACTTACAGGGCCGCTACTATGGCTACACCTTC,CASSKHLQGRYYGYTF
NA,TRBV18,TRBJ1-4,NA,TGTGCCAGCTCACGATCGGGACTAAATGAAAAACTGTTTTTT,CASSRSGLNEKLFF
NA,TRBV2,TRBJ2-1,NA,TGTGCCAGCCTTCAGGGGACCCTCAATGAGCAGTTCTTC,CASLQGTLNEQFF
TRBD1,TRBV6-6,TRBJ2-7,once,TGTGCCAGCAGTCCCAGACAGGGGAGCTACGAGCAGTACTTC,CASSPRQGSYEQYF
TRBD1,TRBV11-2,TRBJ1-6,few,TGTGCCAGCAGCTTAGATCGGACAGGGTATAATTCACCCCTCCACTTT,CASSLDRTGYNSPLHF
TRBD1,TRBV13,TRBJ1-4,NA,TGTGCCAGCAGCCGAAGCGGGACAGGGGATGAAAAACTGTTTTTT,CASSRSGTGDEKLFF
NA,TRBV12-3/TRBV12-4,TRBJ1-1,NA,TGTGCCAGCAGCCTTCAGGGGATTGAAGCTTTCTTT,CASSLQGIEAFF
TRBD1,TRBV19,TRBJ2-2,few,TGTGCCAGTAGTGGGACAGGGGCCCTCGGGGAGCTGTTTTTT,CASSGTGALGELFF
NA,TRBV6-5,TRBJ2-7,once,TGTGCCAGCAGGGGGGCGGCGCCCTACGAGCAGTACTTC,CASRGAAPYEQYF
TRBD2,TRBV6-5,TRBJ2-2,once,TGTGCCAGCAGTTGGGGCGCGGGAGACGGGGAGCTGTTTTTT,CASSWGAGDGELFF
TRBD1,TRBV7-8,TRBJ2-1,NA,TGTGCCAGCAGCTTAGAAGGCAGGGGGATGGATGAGCAGTTCTTC,CASSLEGRGMDEQFF
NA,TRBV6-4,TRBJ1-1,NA,TGTGCCAGCAGCATTAGGGAAGGGGCCACTGAAGCTTTCTTT,CASSIREGATEAFF
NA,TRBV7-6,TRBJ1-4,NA,TGTGCCAGCAGCTTAGAGGTATCGGGACTAAATGAAAAACTGTTTTTT,CASSLEVSGLNEKLFF
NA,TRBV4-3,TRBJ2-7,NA,TGCGCCAGCAGCCCACAGAGACAGGCTTACGAGCAGTACTTC,CASSPQRQAYEQYF
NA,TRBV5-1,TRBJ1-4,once,TGCGCCAGCAGCTTTGGCAGGGGTGAAAAACTGTTTTTT,CASSFGRGEKLFF
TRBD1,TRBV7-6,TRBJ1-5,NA,TGTGCCAGCAGCTCTCGACAGGGGGATCAGCCCCAGCATTTT,CASSSRQGDQPQHF
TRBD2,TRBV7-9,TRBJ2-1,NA,TGTGCCAGCAGCGCCAAAGCGGGGGCCCTCTACAATGAGCAGTTCTTC,CASSAKAGALYNEQFF
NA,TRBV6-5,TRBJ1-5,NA,TGTGCCAGCAGTTACCAGGGGTTTAGCAATCAGCCCCAGCATTTT,CASSYQGFSNQPQHF
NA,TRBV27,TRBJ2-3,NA,TGTGCCAGCAGTAGACAGACTTCCACAGATACGCAGTATTTT,CASSRQTSTDTQYF
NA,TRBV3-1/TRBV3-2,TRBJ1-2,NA,TGTGCCAGCAGCCCGACAGAACGATATGGCTACACCTTC,CASSPTERYGYTF
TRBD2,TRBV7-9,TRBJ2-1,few,TGTGCCAGCAGCCCTCGGGGCGGGGGGACGAGCTCCTACAATGAGCAGTTCTTC,CASSPRGGGTSSYNEQFF